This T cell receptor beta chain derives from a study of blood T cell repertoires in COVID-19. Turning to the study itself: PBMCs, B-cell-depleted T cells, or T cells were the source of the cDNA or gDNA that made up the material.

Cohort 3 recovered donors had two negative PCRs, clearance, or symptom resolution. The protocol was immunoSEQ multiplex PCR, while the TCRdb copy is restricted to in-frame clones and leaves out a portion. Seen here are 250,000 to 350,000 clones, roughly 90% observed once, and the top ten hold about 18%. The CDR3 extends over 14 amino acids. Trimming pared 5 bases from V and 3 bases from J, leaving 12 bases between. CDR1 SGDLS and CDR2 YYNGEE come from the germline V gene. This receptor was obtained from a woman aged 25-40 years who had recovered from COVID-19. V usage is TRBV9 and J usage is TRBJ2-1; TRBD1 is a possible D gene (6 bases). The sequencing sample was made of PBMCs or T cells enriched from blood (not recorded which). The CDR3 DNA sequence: TGTGCCAGCAGTACGGGGACAAACTACAATGAGCAGTTCTTC. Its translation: CASSTGTNYNEQFF. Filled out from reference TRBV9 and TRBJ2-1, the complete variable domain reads DSGVTQTPKHLITATGQRVTLRCSPRSGDLSVYWYQQSLDQGLQFLIQYYNGEERAKGNILERFSAQQFPDLHSELNLSSLELGDSALYFCASSTGTNYNEQFFGPGTRLTVL.